Presented here are 19 T cell receptor beta chains from one specimen sequenced in a study of cytomegalovirus exposure and HLA in healthy donors (dated 2017 in TCRdb). Library preparation used the immunoSEQ multiplex PCR assay. A mixture of 60 forward primers for TCR Vbeta segments and 13 reverse primers for TCR Jbeta segments was used in the multiplex PCR. TCRdb re-hosts the immuneACCESS table, in-frame sequences only. Its copies lack some clones; in the studies checked, an unresolved V gene accounts for under half of them, and the cause for the rest is not known. A total of fewer than 250,000 clones appear in this sample, around 76% of them only once. 6% of the sample goes to the ten largest clones. Sequencing was carried out using PBMCs. The receptors were sampled from a man aged 35-49 years in good health and CMV-seropositive.

The rearrangement uses TRBV5-1 and TRBJ1-1; 12 nucleotides align to TRBD1. The germline CDR1 and CDR2 sequences are SGHRS and YFSETQ. This CDR3 is 17 amino acids long. V was clipped by 0 bases and J by 4 bases; unmatched bases: 7. The CDR3 spells CASSLGDRGRRSTEAFF. The CDR3 DNA sequence: TGCGCCAGCAGCTTGGGGGACAGGGGGCGAAGGTCCACTGAAGCTTTCTTT.

The chain has TRBV19 and TRBJ2-3; D perhaps matches TRBD2 (6 bases). Germline V gene lookup returns CDR1 LNHDA and CDR2 SQIVND (reference sequence). Trimming took 8 bases from V and 5 from J, leaving 14 bases between them. This CDR3 spans 13 amino acids. CDR3 in amino acids: CASSRGWQDTQYF. The CDR3, as DNA: TGTGCCAGTTCGCGGGGTTGGCAAGATACGCAGTATTTT.

This clone has only a few counts. CDR3: CASSLLQSNEQFF. The CDR3 region has the DNA TGCGCCAGCAGCTTGTTACAGTCTAATGAGCAGTTCTTC. The chain recombines TRBV5-1 with TRBJ2-1; D remains unclear. The CDR3 is made up of 13 amino acids. Per germline, CDR1 SGHRS and CDR2 YFSETQ. V lost 1 base to trimming and J lost 7 bases, with 9 bases between them.

This clone came up a few times. The rearrangement links TRBV9 to TRBJ2-1; 11 bases match TRBD2. V lost 4 bases and J lost 6; bases outside the gene matches: 9. The CDR3 covers 16 residues. Germline V gene sequence: CDR1 SGDLS, CDR2 YYNGEE. In DNA, the CDR3 is TGTGCCAGCAGCACTGGGACTAGCGGAATTAGCAATGAGCAGTTCTTC. Encoded protein: CASSTGTSGISNEQFF.

The CDR3 sequence is CASSPMTMQGNEKLFF. For the CDR3, the DNA is TGCGCCAGCAGCCCGATGACGATGCAGGGGAATGAAAAACTGTTTTTT. This chain connects TRBV4-1 to TRBJ1-4; possible D gene TRBD1, 6 bases. Germline assignment: CDR1 MGHRA and CDR2 YSYEKL. This CDR3 has 16 amino acids. Trimming took 4 bases from V and 5 from J, leaving 17 bases between them.

V and J are TRBV25-1 and TRBJ1-2; the D is unclear. V lost 6 bases, J lost 3 bases, and 17 bases lay in between. Germline lookup yields CDR1 MGHDK and CDR2 SYGVNS. The CDR3 covers 15 residues. The CDR3 sequence is CASRGGKGGDYGYTF. In nucleotides, the CDR3 is TGTGCCAGCAGGGGAGGGAAAGGAGGCGACTATGGCTACACCTTC.

The V call is TRBV5-1, the J call TRBJ2-5, with 7 bases identical to TRBD1. This CDR3 is 15 amino acids long. Germline assignment: CDR1 SGHRS and CDR2 YFSETQ. Losses at the gene ends were 3 bases for V and 4 bases for J; bases not matched to a gene: 9. CDR3 DNA sequence: TGCGCCAGCAGCTCGGGAAGGGGGCTGGGAGAGACCCAGTACTTC. Protein product: CASSSGRGLGETQYF.

This rearrangement joins TRBV6-6 to TRBJ1-6, with TRBD1 as a possible D gene (5 bases). Germline V gene data show CDR1 as MNHNY and CDR2 as SVGAGI (reference sequence). Trimming took 7 bases from V and 8 from J, leaving 12 bases between them. This CDR3 comprises 13 residues. DNA of the CDR3: TGTGCCAGCATCCCGGGGGGATATTCACCCCTCCACTTT. It specifies CASIPGGYSPLHF.

V usage is TRBV11-1 and J usage is TRBJ2-5, with 8 bases aligning to TRBD1. The germline CDR1 and CDR2 sequences are SGHAT and FQDESV (reference sequence). With V trimmed by 4 bases and J by 5 bases, 3 bases remained unmatched. The CDR3 runs 13 residues. The CDR3: CASSSDRAETQYF. CDR3 sequence (DNA): TGTGCCAGCAGCTCGGACAGGGCTGAGACCCAGTACTTC.

The chain couples TRBV9 to TRBJ2-1; 14 bases align to TRBD2. The CDR3 loop spans 16 amino acids. Germline-derived CDR1 and CDR2 are SGDLS and YYNGEE. V was pared by 4 bases and J by 5 bases, with 5 bases of the junction left unmatched. The CDR3 loop is CASSTRLAGGNNEQFF. The CDR3 DNA reads TGTGCCAGCAGCACCAGACTAGCGGGGGGGAACAATGAGCAGTTCTTC.

This chain joins TRBV12-2 and TRBJ2-7; no DNA check was done on the table's D call, TRBD1. TRBV12-2 is a known pseudogene. This CDR3 has 15 amino acids. The CDR3 DNA reads TGTGCAAGTCGGCCCATGGGACAGTTCCCCTACGAGCAGTACGTC. This encodes CASRPMGQFPYEQYV.

This chain uses TRBV27 with TRBJ1-1; 7 bases are a match to TRBD1. Germline assignment: CDR1 MNHEY and CDR2 SMNVEV (reference sequence). The CDR3 has 14 amino acids. Trimming removed 7 bases from V and 3 bases from J; junction bases left unmatched: 8. The CDR3 DNA is TGTGCCAGCAACTTTGACAGGGCGGACACTGAAGCTTTCTTT. This encodes CASNFDRADTEAFF.

The chain recombines TRBV4-1 with TRBJ1-3; the D gene is possibly TRBD1 (6 bases). CDR1 is MGHRA, CDR2 YSYEKL, per germline. This CDR3 region has 15 residues. With 4 bases removed from V and 7 bases from J, the gap between germline ends came to 17 bases. The CDR3 coding sequence is TGCGCCAGCAGCCTCGACAGGATCCTAGGCAACACCATATATTTT. As protein: CASSLDRILGNTIYF.

The rearrangement links TRBV5-1 to TRBJ2-7; the D gene is possibly TRBD2 (5 bases). V gave up 6 bases and J gave up 4 bases, with 14 bases separating them. Germline V gene sequence: CDR1 SGHRS, CDR2 YFSETQ. This CDR3 has 13 amino acids. CDR3 in DNA: TGCGCCAGCACCGGGGAGCCCTATTACGAGCAGTACTTC. Translation: CASTGEPYYEQYF.

The V gene is TRBV15, the J gene TRBJ2-1, with 7 bases aligning to TRBD2. Germline values: CDR1 LNHNV, CDR2 YYDKDF (reference sequence). V shed 6 bases and J 10 bases; nucleotides not matched to a gene: 9. This CDR3 region has 13 residues. Written as DNA, the CDR3 is TGTGCCACCAGTCCCGGGCGGGGGAGGGAGCAGTTCTTC. Protein: CATSPGRGREQFF.

The rearrangement links TRBV7-8 to TRBJ2-1; TRBD2 matches 9 bases. Germline V gene data show CDR1 as SGHVS and CDR2 as FQNEAQ. The ends lost 1 base at V and 9 bases at J; junction bases unmatched: 1. This CDR3 has 13 residues. This CDR3 is CASSLGSGGEQFF. DNA for the CDR3: TGTGCCAGCAGCTTAGGTAGCGGGGGTGAGCAGTTCTTC. Complete variable domain (other parts from reference TRBV7-8 and TRBJ2-1): GAGVSQSPRYKVAKRGQDVALRCDPISGHVSLFWYQQALGQGPEFLTYFQNEAQLDKSGLPSDRFFAERPEGSVSTLKIQRTQQEDSAVYLCASSLGSGGEQFFGPGTRLTVL.

The CDR3 loop is CAFLGTHYGYTF. DNA for the CDR3: TGTGCCTTCCTCGGGACTCATTATGGCTACACCTTC. V usage is TRBV30 and J usage is TRBJ1-2; possibly TRBD1 for D (5 bases). Germline V gene lookup returns CDR1 GTSNPN and CDR2 SVGIG (reference sequence). The length of the CDR3 is 12 residues. Trimming removed 7 bases from V and 5 bases from J, with 14 bases in between.

This clone was observed a single time. The rearrangement links TRBV2 to TRBJ1-1, with D perhaps matching TRBD1 (5 bases). The CDR3 sequence is 14 residues long. Germline loops: CDR1 SNHLY, CDR2 FYNNEI. Trimming cost V 2 bases and J 2 bases, with 9 bases left between them. Here the CDR3 DNA reads TGTGCCAGCAGTGAACCGGGGACTAACACTGAAGCTTTCTTT. Its translation: CASSEPGTNTEAFF.

The chain is built from TRBV9 and TRBJ1-1; TRBD1 aligns across 12 bases. J gave up 4 bases and V 3 bases, and 13 bases lay outside the gene matches. The CDR3 contains 18 residues. Germline V CDR1 and CDR2: SGDLS, YYNGEE. The CDR3 spells CASSAPLPGQGAGTEAFF. The CDR3 region has the DNA TGTGCCAGCAGCGCCCCCTTGCCGGGACAGGGGGCCGGCACTGAAGCTTTCTTT.